These 8 T cell receptor beta chains share one sample of origin, sequenced in a study of blood T cell repertoires in COVID-19. Method: immunoSEQ multiplex PCR; TCRdb's copy keeps in-frame clones and lacks some. Of around 87,000 clones in the sample, roughly 79% were seen once. Source material: peripheral blood. The receptor set was obtained from a human donor in a cohort sampled during active COVID-19.

Remarks on this clone: This specimen includes other DNA sequences encoding the same CDR3. The V call is TRBV7-3, the J call TRBJ1-1; weak D call: TRBD1 (6 bases). This CDR3 spans 13 amino acids. Germline V gene sequence: CDR1 SGHTA, CDR2 FQGTGA. Between the trimmed V and J ends, which lost 4 bases and 1 base, there was a span of 7 bases. CDR3 DNA sequence: TGTGCCAGCAGCTACAGGGAGAACACTGAAGCTTTCTTT. It encodes CASSYRENTEAFF.

A few counts support this clone. The same CDR3 can be traced to other DNA sequences in this sample. This rearrangement joins TRBV6-5 to TRBJ1-6; TRBD1 might be the D (6 bases). There are 14 residues in the CDR3. Germline CDR1 is MNHEY and CDR2 is SVGAGI. V was cut by 6 bases and J by 8 bases, with 14 bases left in between. The CDR3 here is CASSSQGLDSPLHF. The CDR3 DNA is TGTGCCAGCAGCTCACAGGGCCTAGATTCACCCCTCCACTTT.

The DNA for the CDR3 is TGTGCCAGCAGTCCCCAGCGGGGTCGCACAGATACGCAGTATTTT. Encoded protein: CASSPQRGRTDTQYF. The chain combines TRBV28 with TRBJ2-3; 7 bases are shared with TRBD2. The CDR3 runs to 15 residues. CDR1 is MDHEN, CDR2 SYDVKM, per germline. Trimming removed 5 bases from V and 1 base from J; junction bases left unmatched: 6.

This sequence joins TRBV5-1 and TRBJ2-1; D possibly corresponds to TRBD2 (5 bases). Germline values: CDR1 SGHRS, CDR2 YFSETQ. The CDR3 is 16 amino acids. V dropped 3 bases and J dropped 4 bases, with 17 bases sitting between them. CDR3 protein: CASSSRTGQPYNEQFF. In DNA form, the CDR3 reads TGCGCCAGCAGCTCCAGGACTGGGCAGCCATACAATGAGCAGTTCTTC.

V is TRBV19 and J is TRBJ2-1; tentatively, D is TRBD2 (6 bases). This CDR3 is built from 14 residues. The V gene lost 5 bases and the J gene lost 7 bases, with 15 bases spanning the gap. The germline CDR1 and CDR2 sequences are LNHDA and SQIVND (reference sequence). CDR3 sequence reads: CASSPSTSLNEQFF. The CDR3 DNA is TGTGCCAGTAGTCCCTCGACTAGTCTGAATGAGCAGTTCTTC. The variable domain in full, completed from reference TRBV19 and TRBJ2-1, reads DGGITQSPKYLFRKEGQNVTLSCEQNLNHDAMYWYRQDPGQGLRLIYYSQIVNDFQKGDIAEGYSVSREKKESFPLTVTSAQKNPTAFYLCASSPSTSLNEQFFGPGTRLTVL.

This clone turned up a few times. The chain carries TRBV7-9 and TRBJ2-7; D is perhaps TRBD2 (6 bases). The CDR3 has 15 residues. Trimming left V 0 bases short and J 1 base short, with 10 bases between. Germline V CDR1 and CDR2: SEHNR, FQNEAQ (reference sequence). This CDR3 is CASSLAGGKSYEQYF. For the CDR3, the DNA is TGTGCCAGCAGCTTAGCGGGAGGAAAATCCTACGAGCAGTACTTC.

This clone was seen just once. The V and J genes are TRBV19 and TRBJ2-1, with D tentatively TRBD1 (6 bases). The CDR3 runs to 15 residues. V shed 3 bases and J shed 4 bases, with 13 bases lying between them. Looked up from germline, CDR1 is LNHDA and CDR2 is SQIVND (reference sequence). Here the CDR3 reads CASSIPQGSYNEQFF. The CDR3 DNA reads as TGTGCCAGTAGTATCCCCCAGGGGTCGTACAATGAGCAGTTCTTC.

The chain has TRBV7-2 and TRBJ2-3; 7 bases fit TRBD1. J lost 3 bases, V lost 4 bases, and 4 bases had no gene match. The length of the CDR3 is 14 residues. Germline CDR1 reads SGHTA; CDR2 reads FQGNSA. The CDR3 spells CASSSLDRTDTQYF. The CDR3 DNA is TGTGCCAGCAGCTCCCTGGACAGGACAGATACGCAGTATTTT.